These 14 T cell receptor beta chains were all obtained from the same sample, sequenced in a study of Tregs in tolerant kidney transplant recipients. Assay: immunoSEQ multiplex PCR; the TCRdb copy retains only in-frame clones and omits some. Among under 85,000 clones listed, roughly 89% were seen once. Here the sequenced sample was CD4+ T cells from blood, taken before the transplant. Receptors originate from a human donor who received a combined kidney and bone marrow transplant.

Written as DNA, the CDR3 is TGTGCCAGCAGTCACCTCGGGACTAGCGGCAGTGGGGAGCTGTTTTTT. Encoded protein: CASSHLGTSGSGELFF. J is TRBJ2-2 and V is TRBV27, with TRBD2 identical over 11 bases. Looked up from germline, CDR1 is MNHEY and CDR2 is SMNVEV (reference sequence). Trimming took 5 bases from V and 8 from J; bases not matched to a gene: 10. The CDR3 sequence is 16 residues long.

The chain recombines TRBV2 with TRBJ2-1; 10 bases are shared with TRBD1. V lost 2 bases and J lost 14; bases outside the gene matches: 9. Germline V lookup: CDR1 SNHLY, CDR2 FYNNEI. The CDR3 is 14 amino acids. Here the CDR3 DNA reads TGTGCCAGCAGTGAATCGGGACAGGGGCGGACGGAGTTCTTC. Its translation is CASSESGQGRTEFF. Complete variable domain (other parts from reference TRBV2 and TRBJ2-1): EPEVTQTPSHQVTQMGQEVILRCVPISNHLYFYWYRQILGQKVEFLVSFYNNEISEKSEIFDDQFSVERPDGSNFTLKIRSTKLEDSAMYFCASSESGQGRTEFFGPGTRLTVL.

The J gene is TRBJ2-7, the V gene TRBV28; 8 positions agree with TRBD2. The CDR3 loop spans 15 amino acids. Trimming cost V 6 bases and J 4 bases; bases outside gene matches: 11. The germline gives CDR1 MDHEN, CDR2 SYDVKM. CDR3: CASSLKRERAYEQYF. The CDR3 bases are TGTGCCAGCAGCCTAAAGCGGGAGAGGGCATACGAGCAGTACTTC.

The J gene is TRBJ2-4, the V gene TRBV19, with TRBD2 identical over 11 bases. V dropped 5 bases and J dropped 7; count of bases not matched to a gene: 10. CDR1 and CDR2 (germline): LNHDA, SQIVND (reference sequence). This CDR3 has 16 amino acids. The CDR3 here is CASSSHSGRALNIQYF. The CDR3 nucleotides are TGTGCCAGTAGTTCTCATAGCGGGAGGGCTCTCAACATTCAGTACTTC.

V is TRBV29-1 and J is TRBJ2-5; 13 positions match TRBD2. This CDR3 contains 20 residues. Germline loops: CDR1 SQVTM, CDR2 ANQGSEA. The V and J ends lost 7 bases and 3 bases, in that order; junction bases with no gene match: 23. The CDR3 protein is CSGGTSGRADFTGRKETQYF. The CDR3 coding sequence is TGCAGCGGGGGTACTAGCGGGAGGGCCGATTTTACAGGTAGAAAAGAGACCCAGTACTTC.

The chain is built from TRBV5-4 and TRBJ2-3; D perhaps matches TRBD2 (6 bases). V was shortened by 4 bases and J by 5 bases, with 14 bases between the two germline ends. Looked up from germline, CDR1 is SGHNT and CDR2 is YYREEE (reference sequence). The CDR3 runs 14 residues. As DNA, the CDR3 is TGTGCCAGCAGCACCGAAGCGGAGGGAGATACGCAGTATTTT. This translates into CASSTEAEGDTQYF.

The rearrangement joins TRBV5-1 to TRBJ1-1; D is unclear. Germline V gene sequence: CDR1 SGHRS, CDR2 YFSETQ. Trimming left V 0 bases short and J 5 bases short, with 14 bases between. There are 15 residues in the CDR3. In nucleotides, the CDR3 is TGCGCCAGCAGCTTGGGTTTGTTTCCGGGGACTGAAGCTTTCTTT. It translates to CASSLGLFPGTEAFF.

The rearrangement joins TRBV30 to TRBJ2-7; the D gene is possibly TRBD2 (5 bases). V lost 0 bases and J lost 6, with 12 bases in between. This CDR3 has 13 residues. Looked up from germline, CDR1 is GTSNPN and CDR2 is SVGIG (reference sequence). Here the CDR3 DNA reads TGTGCCTGGAGTGTGAGGACGGCGGGCGAGCAGTACTTC. Translated, it gives CAWSVRTAGEQYF.

This clone was seen once. This rearrangement joins TRBV5-6 to TRBJ2-1; 12 bases line up with TRBD2. Looked up from germline, CDR1 is SGHDT and CDR2 is YYEEEE. With 4 bases clipped from V and 7 bases from J, the junction kept 3 bases outside the gene matches. This CDR3 is 14 amino acids long. The CDR3 spells CASSRLAGVNEQFF. The CDR3 coding sequence is TGTGCCAGCAGCAGACTAGCGGGAGTTAATGAGCAGTTCTTC.

The chain couples TRBV10-3 to TRBJ2-7; the match to TRBD2 covers 7 bases. The ends lost 3 bases at V and 2 bases at J; junction bases unmatched: 4. The CDR3 is made up of 14 amino acids. CDR1 is ENHRY and CDR2 is SYGVKD in the germline V gene. The DNA of the CDR3 is TGTGCCATCAGTGATGGCGGGAGCACCTACGAGCAGTACTTC. Protein sequence: CAISDGGSTYEQYF.

The chain recombines TRBV6-1 with TRBJ2-7; D possibly corresponds to TRBD1 (6 bases). Germline V CDR1 and CDR2: MNHNS, SASEGT. This CDR3 contains 13 residues. V shed 9 bases and J shed 7 bases, with 19 bases lying between them. This CDR3 reads CASRDKIWGEQYF. For the CDR3, the DNA is TGTGCCAGTAGGGACAAAATCTGGGGAGAGCAGTACTTC.

CDR3 loop: CASSLTHSREFF. CDR3 sequence (DNA): TGTGCCAGCAGTTTGACGCACAGTCGAGAGTTCTTC. The rearrangement uses TRBV28 and TRBJ2-1, with D hard to call. Germline V gene data show CDR1 as MDHEN and CDR2 as SYDVKM. V lost 3 bases and J 14 bases, leaving 14 bases between the germline ends. There are 12 residues in the CDR3.

This chain connects TRBV9 to TRBJ2-3, with 7 bases matching TRBD2. The CDR3 extends over 17 amino acids. The V segment lost 0 bases and the J segment 0 bases; nucleotides outside the gene matches: 7. CDR1 and CDR2 (germline): SGDLS, YYNGEE. The chain's CDR3 is CASSVVGEGASTDTQYF. The CDR3 DNA is TGTGCCAGCAGCGTAGTGGGGGAGGGCGCGAGCACAGATACGCAGTATTTT.

The chain has TRBV7-9 and TRBJ1-3, with D hard to call. The CDR3 covers 15 residues. The germline CDR1 and CDR2 sequences are SEHNR and FQNEAQ (reference sequence). Trimming stripped 3 bases from V and 1 base from J, with 10 bases between. CDR3 sequence reads: CASSFISQSGNTIYF. CDR3 coding DNA: TGTGCCAGCAGCTTTATCTCGCAGTCTGGAAACACCATATATTTT. The variable domain in full, completed from reference TRBV7-9 and TRBJ1-3, reads DTGVSQNPRHKITKRGQNVTFRCDPISEHNRLYWYRQTLGQGPEFLTYFQNEAQLEKSRLLSDRFSAERPKGSFSTLEIQRTEQGDSAMYLCASSFISQSGNTIYFGEGSWLTVV.